The rows below give T cell receptor beta chains drawn from one sample of a study of shared clonotypes between healthy human individuals. Generated by immunoSEQ multiplex PCR, the TCRdb table keeps only in-frame clones and is missing some. In the table there are about 2 million clones, 90% to 95% of which are singletons. The source material was naive CD4+ T cells sorted from blood. The receptors here all came from a man younger than 35 in good health. The CDR3 runs from the conserved cysteine through the conserved F or W. The D gene is left open where the match is weak. Size tells how often a clone was seen (once, few, many) or the class of an expanded clone, and some rows leave it out.

clone_size j_call v_call d_call cdr3_nt cdr3_aa
- TRBJ2-1 TRBV11-3 TRBD2 TGTGCCAGCAGCCCGGGACTAGCGGTCGAGGTGCAGTTCTTC CASSPGLAVEVQFF
- TRBJ2-7 TRBV6-1 TRBD2 TGTGCCAGCAGTGGGACTAGCGGGGGTTATAGCTCCTACGAGCAGTACTTC CASSGTSGGYSSYEQYF
once TRBJ1-5 TRBV11-2 TRBD1 TGTGCCAGCAGCCCAGGGGGGGCAGGCAGATCGAGCAATCAGCCCCAGCATTTT CASSPGGAGRSSNQPQHF
- TRBJ2-1 TRBV7-2 TRBD2 TGTGCCAGCAGCTCCCTTAGCGGGAAGTCCTACAATGAGCAGTTCTTC CASSSLSGKSYNEQFF
- TRBJ1-5 TRBV7-8 TRBD1 TGTGCCAGCAGCCCTGGGACAGGGATTGTTCAGCCCCAGCATTTT CASSPGTGIVQPQHF
- TRBJ1-6 TRBV10-2 - TGCGCCAGTTCAACCGGGCCCAATAATTCACCCCTCCACTTT CASSTGPNNSPLHF
- TRBJ1-2 TRBV19 - TGTGCCAGTTCCCCCGGGGGGAACTATGGCTACACCTTC CASSPGGNYGYTF
- TRBJ2-5 TRBV10-3 TRBD1 TGTGCCATCAGAGACGGGACAGGGGCTGGAGAGACCCAGTACTTC CAIRDGTGAGETQYF
- TRBJ2-7 TRBV4-2 TRBD2 TGTGCCAGCAGCCAAGAAGGGAGGGACCGCTATGAAAAGCAGTACTTC CASSQEGRDRYEKQYF
- TRBJ2-3 TRBV11-2 - TGTGCCAGCAGCTTGAGGGGACCTTTTGAAACGCAGTATTTT CASSLRGPFETQYF
- TRBJ1-2 TRBV5-1 - TGCGCCAGCAGCTCCGTCGCAGGGAAAGGGGACTATGGCTACACCTTC CASSSVAGKGDYGYTF
- TRBJ2-1 TRBV19 TRBD2 TGTGCCAGTAGTACTACTAGCGGGAGTATCAATGAGCAGTTCTTC CASSTTSGSINEQFF
- TRBJ2-3 TRBV9 - TGTGCCAGCAGCGTAGGACATGGCGGCACAGATACGCAGTATTTT CASSVGHGGTDTQYF
- TRBJ2-5 TRBV7-3 TRBD2 TGTGCCAGCAGCTCGGGACTAGGAGAGACCCAGTACTTC CASSSGLGETQYF
once TRBJ2-5 TRBV7-2 TRBD1 TGTGCCAGCAGCTATGGACAGGGGGAGACCCAGTACTTC CASSYGQGETQYF
- TRBJ1-2 TRBV5-1 - TGCGCCAGCAGCTTCGGAGGGACTAACTATGGCTACACCTTC CASSFGGTNYGYTF
- TRBJ2-5 TRBV5-5 - TGTGCCAGCAGCTTGCAGGGTGAGGGAAAGAGAACCCAGTACTTC CASSLQGEGKRTQYF
- TRBJ1-6 TRBV6-5 - TGTGCCAGCAGTTACTCAGGACCAGGGAGGAATTCACCCCTCCACTTT CASSYSGPGRNSPLHF
- TRBJ2-2 TRBV7-2 TRBD2 TGTGCCAGCAGCTTATCCCTAGCGGGCCTGAACACCGGGGAGCTGTTTTTT CASSLSLAGLNTGELFF
- TRBJ2-5 TRBV5-1 - TGCGCCAGCAGCTTGCAGGGGATCCAAGAGACCCAGTACTTC CASSLQGIQETQYF
- TRBJ2-7 TRBV9 TRBD2 TGTGCCAGCACCGCACTAGCGGGGGAACCATACGAGCAGTACTTC CASTALAGEPYEQYF
- TRBJ2-5 TRBV11-2 - TGTGCCAGCAGCTTAGATGGAGTAGAGACCCAGTACTTC CASSLDGVETQYF
- TRBJ2-5 TRBV2 TRBD1 TGTGCCAGCATTCCGGACAGGGAGACCCAGTACTTC CASIPDRETQYF
- TRBJ2-5 TRBV18 - TGTGCCAGCTCACCCGGAACCCAAGAGACCCAGTACTTC CASSPGTQETQYF
- TRBJ2-5 TRBV18 - TGTGCCAGCTCACCAGGGGGAAGAGAGACCCAGTACTTC CASSPGGRETQYF
- TRBJ1-4 TRBV5-1 - TGCGCCAGCAGCTTGGGAAGGAGTGGTAATGAAAAACTGTTTTTT CASSLGRSGNEKLFF
- TRBJ2-3 TRBV4-1 TRBD2 TGCGCCAGCAGCAGAGGGACTAGCGGGGGCACAGATACGCAGTATTTT CASSRGTSGGTDTQYF
- TRBJ1-4 TRBV6-5 - TGTGCCAGTGGTGGGGCCCTTGGGGAAAAACTGTTTTTT CASGGALGEKLFF
- TRBJ2-3 TRBV7-2 - TGTGCCAGCAGCACCCTGGGGGGCTACAGCACAGATACGCAGTATTTT CASSTLGGYSTDTQYF
- TRBJ1-5 TRBV19 - TGTGCCAGTAGTATGGCCGGGGGGAATCAGCCCCAGCATTTT CASSMAGGNQPQHF
- TRBJ2-7 TRBV2 TRBD1 TGTGCCAGCTTCGGACAGGGGGTGTCGTACGAGCAGTACTTC CASFGQGVSYEQYF
few TRBJ2-2 TRBV5-6 TRBD1 TGTGCCAGCAGCTCCCGACAGGGTGCCGGGGAGCTGTTTTTT CASSSRQGAGELFF